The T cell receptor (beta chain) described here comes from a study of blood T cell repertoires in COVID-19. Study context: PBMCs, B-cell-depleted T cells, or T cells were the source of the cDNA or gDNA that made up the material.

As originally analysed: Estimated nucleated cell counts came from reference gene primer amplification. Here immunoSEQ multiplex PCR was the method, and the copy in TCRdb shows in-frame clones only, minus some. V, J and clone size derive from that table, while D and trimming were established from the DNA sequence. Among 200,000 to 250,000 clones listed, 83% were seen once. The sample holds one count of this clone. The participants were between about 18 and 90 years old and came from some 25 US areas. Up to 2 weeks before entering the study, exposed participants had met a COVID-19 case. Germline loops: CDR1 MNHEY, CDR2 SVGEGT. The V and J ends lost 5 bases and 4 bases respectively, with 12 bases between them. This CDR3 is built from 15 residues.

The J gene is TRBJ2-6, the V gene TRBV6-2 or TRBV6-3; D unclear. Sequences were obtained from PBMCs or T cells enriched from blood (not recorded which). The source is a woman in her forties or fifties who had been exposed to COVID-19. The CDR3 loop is CASSVLNPGANVLTF. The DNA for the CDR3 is TGTGCCAGCAGTGTACTCAATCCCGGGGCCAACGTCCTGACTTTC.